This passage covers 28 T cell receptor beta chains from one sample sequenced in a study of blood T cell repertoires in COVID-19. Sequencing was performed with immunoSEQ multiplex PCR; in TCRdb, only in-frame clones are kept and a portion is missing. The table has roughly 210,000 clones, about 88% seen once. The sample taken for sequencing was peripheral blood. The receptors originated from a man between 65 and 85 years old with acute or convalescent COVID-19.

This chain joins TRBV5-1 and TRBJ2-7, with 7 positions matching TRBD2. Germline loops: CDR1 SGHRS, CDR2 YFSETQ. The V gene end was trimmed by 3 bases and the J gene end by 0 bases; junction bases not matched to a gene: 6. The CDR3 is 15 amino acids. The CDR3 region is CASSWGAGTSYEQYF. CDR3 DNA: TGCGCCAGCAGCTGGGGAGCGGGAACCTCCTACGAGCAGTACTTC.

V and J are TRBV30 and TRBJ2-5; D may be TRBD2 (7 bases). Germline V gives CDR1 GTSNPN, CDR2 SVGIG (reference sequence). This CDR3 region has 13 residues. The ends were cut back, 4 bases at V and 9 bases at J, with 18 bases in the middle. This CDR3 is CAWNWGGESAQYF. The CDR3 nucleotides are TGTGCCTGGAATTGGGGGGGCGAGTCGGCCCAGTACTTC.

The chain recombines TRBV7-8 with TRBJ1-2; TRBD1 is a possible D gene (5 bases). With 4 bases removed from V and 10 bases from J, the gap between germline ends came to 16 bases. Germline loops: CDR1 SGHVS, CDR2 FQNEAQ. The CDR3 length is 13 residues. CDR3 bases: TGTGCCAGCAGCTCCGTGGGGGACTTTACCTACACCTTC. This gives the protein CASSSVGDFTYTF.

The table lists this clone with many counts. This sequence joins TRBV9 and TRBJ1-1; D uncertain. The V and J ends lost 2 bases and 1 base respectively, with 6 bases between them. CDR3 length equals 13 residues. From germline, CDR1 is SGDLS and CDR2 YYNGEE. CDR3 protein: CASSVGPNTEAFF. CDR3 bases: TGTGCCAGCAGCGTGGGCCCGAACACTGAAGCTTTCTTT.

J is TRBJ1-3 and V is TRBV3-1 (or the pseudogene TRBV3-2); TRBD1 might be the D (6 bases). Trimming removed 0 bases at V and 4 bases at J, with 16 bases between. Germline V gene sequence: CDR1 LGHDT, CDR2 YNNKEL (reference sequence). The CDR3 is 17 residues long. The CDR3 is CASSQDTGPRRGNTIYF. CDR3 coding DNA: TGTGCCAGCAGCCAAGATACAGGGCCCAGGCGCGGAAACACCATATATTTT.

The chain uses TRBV5-1 and TRBJ1-1, with 8 bases fitting TRBD1. The trim removed 4 bases at V and 3 bases at J, leaving 5 bases unmatched. The CDR3 totals 14 residues. Germline assignment: CDR1 SGHRS and CDR2 YFSETQ. In DNA form, the CDR3 reads TGCGCCAGCAGCGCGGACAGGGAGGACACTGAAGCTTTCTTT. This translates into CASSADREDTEAFF. Filled out from reference TRBV5-1 and TRBJ1-1, the complete variable domain reads KAGVTQTPRYLIKTRGQQVTLSCSPISGHRSVSWYQQTPGQGLQFLFEYFSETQRNKGNFPGRFSGRQFSNSRSEMNVSTLELGDSALYLCASSADREDTEAFFGQGTRLTVV.

The chain is built from TRBV11-2 and TRBJ2-1; TRBD2 might be the D (5 bases). From germline, CDR1 is SGHAT and CDR2 FQNNGV. With 5 bases removed from V and 7 bases from J, the gap between germline ends came to 18 bases. There are 15 residues in the CDR3. In nucleotides, the CDR3 is TGTGCCAGCAGCCTCCGTGAGGGTAAGGGAAATGAGCAGTTCTTC. Translating gives CASSLREGKGNEQFF.

The table lists this clone with a few counts. The rearrangement uses TRBV7-8 and TRBJ2-3; TRBD1 aligns across 11 bases. CDR3 length equals 14 residues. Trimming at V came to 6 bases and at J to 5 bases, leaving 4 bases not matched to a gene. CDR1 and CDR2 (germline): SGHVS, FQNEAQ. CDR3 bases: TGTGCCAGCAGGCGGACAGGGGGCAGAGATACGCAGTATTTT. Amino acid sequence: CASRRTGGRDTQYF.

This clone was seen just once. This chain connects TRBV19 to TRBJ2-3, with TRBD2 identical over 13 bases. Germline V gene sequence: CDR1 LNHDA, CDR2 SQIVND (reference sequence). This CDR3 comprises 16 residues. V dropped 5 bases and J dropped 3; count of bases not matched to a gene: 5. The CDR3 sequence is CASSPGTSGTTDTQYF. The CDR3 bases are TGTGCCAGTAGTCCCGGGACTAGCGGGACAACAGATACGCAGTATTTT.

V is TRBV5-4 and J is TRBJ2-3; 12 bases align to TRBD2. This CDR3 has 16 amino acids. Germline assignment: CDR1 SGHNT and CDR2 YYREEE (reference sequence). J was trimmed by 6 bases and V by 4 bases; bases with no gene match: 9. This CDR3 is CASSARLAGAPDTQYF. The CDR3 DNA reads as TGTGCCAGCAGCGCAAGACTAGCGGGGGCCCCGGATACGCAGTATTTT.

This clone appeared once. The chain couples TRBV7-2 to TRBJ2-7; D perhaps matches TRBD2 (6 bases). Per the germline V gene, CDR1 is SGHTA and CDR2 is FQGNSA. Trimming pared 0 bases from V and 3 bases from J, leaving 12 bases between. This CDR3 region has 15 residues. CDR3 amino acids: CASSLARGPNYEQYF. DNA for the CDR3: TGTGCCAGCAGCTTAGCGCGGGGACCAAACTACGAGCAGTACTTC.

The V call is TRBV5-1, the J call TRBJ2-1; 10 positions agree with TRBD2. This CDR3 region has 15 residues. Germline loops: CDR1 SGHRS, CDR2 YFSETQ. Trimming at V came to 0 bases and at J to 8 bases, leaving 5 bases not matched to a gene. The DNA for the CDR3 is TGCGCCAGCAGCTTGGAGACTAGCGGGTTCTATGAGCAGTTCTTC. Translated: CASSLETSGFYEQFF.

In this sample, this clone turned up once. This chain joins TRBV3-1 (or the pseudogene TRBV3-2) and TRBJ2-1; D possibly corresponds to TRBD1 (7 bases). Germline values: CDR1 LGHDT, CDR2 YNNKEL (reference sequence). This CDR3 has 17 amino acids. Trimming removed 0 bases at V and 0 bases at J, with 12 bases between. CDR3 in DNA: TGTGCCAGCAGCCAAGATCGCGGGACAGCCTCCTACAATGAGCAGTTCTTC. It yields the protein CASSQDRGTASYNEQFF.

V usage is TRBV23-1 and J usage is TRBJ2-4; D is perhaps TRBD1 (8 bases). TRBV23-1 is classed as an ORF, of uncertain function. The CDR3 length is 15 residues. Trimming took 0 bases from V and 8 from J, leaving 14 bases between them. For the CDR3, the DNA is TGCGCCAGCAGTCAATCGCACAGGGGGGGACACATTCAGTACTTC. Translated: CASSQSHRGGHIQYF.

The chain recombines TRBV6-5 with TRBJ2-7; 7 nucleotides match TRBD2. V was clipped by 6 bases and J by 4 bases; unmatched bases: 6. Per germline, CDR1 MNHEY and CDR2 SVGAGI. The CDR3 has 13 residues. The CDR3 DNA is TGTGCCAGCAGCCGGGGCGGGGGTTACGAGCAGTACTTC. Translation gives CASSRGGGYEQYF.

V and J are TRBV19 and TRBJ2-1, with TRBD2 identical over 7 bases. V lost 1 base and J lost 6; bases outside the gene matches: 6. The CDR3 has 15 residues. Germline V lookup: CDR1 LNHDA, CDR2 SQIVND (reference sequence). This CDR3 is CASSIGLAVFNEQFF. The CDR3 DNA follows: TGTGCCAGTAGTATAGGGCTAGCGGTTTTCAATGAGCAGTTCTTC.

The chain uses TRBV5-1 and TRBJ2-2; the D gene is possibly TRBD1 (6 bases). The CDR3 extends over 16 amino acids. Germline CDR1 SGHRS, CDR2 YFSETQ. V dropped 1 base and J dropped 0 bases, with 10 bases sitting between them. CDR3 coding DNA: TGCGCCAGCAGCTTGCGTGACAGGACGAACACCGGGGAGCTGTTTTTT. This gives the protein CASSLRDRTNTGELFF.

The chain employs TRBV7-2 and TRBJ2-1; D is undetermined. Looked up from germline, CDR1 is SGHTA and CDR2 is FQGNSA. Trimming stripped 3 bases from V and 3 bases from J, with 12 bases between. This CDR3 comprises 15 residues. CDR3 amino acids: CASSFGAANYNEQFF. In nucleotides, the CDR3 is TGTGCCAGCAGCTTTGGAGCTGCTAACTACAATGAGCAGTTCTTC.

J is TRBJ1-2 and V is TRBV19, with D tentatively TRBD1 (6 bases). CDR3 length equals 14 residues. Looked up from germline, CDR1 is LNHDA and CDR2 is SQIVND (reference sequence). V was clipped by 5 bases and J by 6 bases, with 16 bases between them. The DNA for the CDR3 is TGTGCCAGTAGTGTCAGGGGCCCCGCCCATGGCTACACCTTC. It yields the protein CASSVRGPAHGYTF.

V is TRBV5-1 and J is TRBJ1-1; possibly TRBD1 for D (6 bases). CDR3 length equals 13 residues. Looked up from germline, CDR1 is SGHRS and CDR2 is YFSETQ. V gave up 4 bases and J gave up 6 bases, with 13 bases separating them. For the CDR3, the DNA is TGCGCCAGCAGCGCCACAGGGTCCGCTGAAGCTTTCTTT. It encodes CASSATGSAEAFF.

The chain recombines TRBV27 with TRBJ2-7; TRBD1 matches at 11 bases. The germline gives CDR1 MNHEY, CDR2 SMNVEV (reference sequence). The junction had 14 bases not matched to a gene; V was cut back by 7 bases and J by 6 bases. This CDR3 is built from 16 residues. The CDR3 coding sequence is TGTGCCAGCACGCGGGGAATTGGACAGGGGGCGGGCGAGCAGTACTTC. Residues: CASTRGIGQGAGEQYF.

The chain is built from TRBV7-2 and TRBJ2-1; 8 nucleotides line up with TRBD2. Per germline, CDR1 SGHTA and CDR2 FQGNSA. The V and J ends lost 4 bases and 7 bases, in that order; junction bases with no gene match: 15. CDR3 size: 17 residues. CDR3 protein: CASSSGGGLAVRNEQFF. Written as DNA, the CDR3 is TGTGCCAGCAGCTCCGGCGGGGGGCTAGCGGTCAGGAATGAGCAGTTCTTC.

The gene calls are TRBV14 and TRBJ1-2; D is undetermined. The CDR3 runs to 13 residues. Germline V gives CDR1 SGHDN, CDR2 FVKESK. Deletions cut 3 bases from V and 7 bases from J, with 12 bases between. CDR3 DNA sequence: TGTGCCAGCAGCCACCTCGAGTCGGGTGGCTACACCTTC. Translation gives CASSHLESGGYTF.

V is TRBV2 and J is TRBJ2-7, with a tentative D call TRBD1 (6 bases). The germline CDR1 and CDR2 sequences are SNHLY and FYNNEI. Trimming left V 10 bases short and J 3 bases short, with 16 bases between. The CDR3 sequence is 13 residues long. CDR3 bases: TGTGCCACCTACAGGGCCCTTAACTACGAGCAGTACTTC. It is translated as CATYRALNYEQYF.

The CDR3, as DNA: TGCAGCGTTGAAGACCCCACAACGAACACCGGGGAGCTGTTTTTT. Translation: CSVEDPTTNTGELFF. The rearrangement uses TRBV29-1 and TRBJ2-2; D uncertain. CDR3 length: 15 residues. V lost 0 bases, J lost 0 bases, and 8 bases lay in between. In germline, CDR1 is SQVTM, CDR2 ANQGSEA.

This chain uses TRBV19 with TRBJ1-2; 7 positions agree with TRBD1. Germline V lookup: CDR1 LNHDA, CDR2 SQIVND (reference sequence). V lost 3 bases, J lost 6 bases, and 10 bases stayed unmatched. The CDR3 has 15 residues. CDR3: CASSIQFDRANGYTF. CDR3 bases: TGTGCCAGTAGTATCCAGTTCGACAGGGCGAATGGCTACACCTTC.

CDR3 sequence: CASSVWAGDTQYF. DNA for the CDR3: TGTGCCAGCAGTGTGTGGGCCGGAGATACGCAGTATTTT. This chain joins TRBV27 and TRBJ2-3; D gene ambiguous. Trimming cost V 5 bases and J 5 bases, with 11 bases left between them. The CDR3 has 13 residues. Per germline, CDR1 MNHEY and CDR2 SMNVEV (reference sequence).

CDR3 region: CASSATTGTGGYEQYF. The CDR3 DNA is TGTGCCAGCAGCGCAACGACCGGGACAGGGGGCTACGAGCAGTACTTC. This sequence joins TRBV7-6 and TRBJ2-7, with 11 bases lining up with TRBD1. V was pared by 5 bases and J by 3 bases, with 9 bases of the junction left unmatched. The germline V gene has CDR1 SGHVS and CDR2 FNYEAQ. This CDR3 has 16 residues.